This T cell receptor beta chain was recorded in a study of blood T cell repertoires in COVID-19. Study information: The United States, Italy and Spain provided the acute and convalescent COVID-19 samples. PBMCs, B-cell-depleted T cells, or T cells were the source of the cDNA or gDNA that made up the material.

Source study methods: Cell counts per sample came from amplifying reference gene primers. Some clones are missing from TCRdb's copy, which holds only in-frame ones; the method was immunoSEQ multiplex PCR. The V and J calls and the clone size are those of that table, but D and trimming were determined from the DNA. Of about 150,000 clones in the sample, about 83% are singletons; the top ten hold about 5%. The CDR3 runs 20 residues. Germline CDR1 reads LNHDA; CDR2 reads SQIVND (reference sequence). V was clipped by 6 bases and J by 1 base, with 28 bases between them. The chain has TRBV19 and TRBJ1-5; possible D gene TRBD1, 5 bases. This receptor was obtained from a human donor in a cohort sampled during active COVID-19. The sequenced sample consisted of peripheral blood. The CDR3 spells CASRYEGSREGKMSNQPQHF. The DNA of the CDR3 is TGTGCCAGTAGATACGAAGGAAGCAGGGAAGGGAAAATGAGCAATCAGCCCCAGCATTTT.